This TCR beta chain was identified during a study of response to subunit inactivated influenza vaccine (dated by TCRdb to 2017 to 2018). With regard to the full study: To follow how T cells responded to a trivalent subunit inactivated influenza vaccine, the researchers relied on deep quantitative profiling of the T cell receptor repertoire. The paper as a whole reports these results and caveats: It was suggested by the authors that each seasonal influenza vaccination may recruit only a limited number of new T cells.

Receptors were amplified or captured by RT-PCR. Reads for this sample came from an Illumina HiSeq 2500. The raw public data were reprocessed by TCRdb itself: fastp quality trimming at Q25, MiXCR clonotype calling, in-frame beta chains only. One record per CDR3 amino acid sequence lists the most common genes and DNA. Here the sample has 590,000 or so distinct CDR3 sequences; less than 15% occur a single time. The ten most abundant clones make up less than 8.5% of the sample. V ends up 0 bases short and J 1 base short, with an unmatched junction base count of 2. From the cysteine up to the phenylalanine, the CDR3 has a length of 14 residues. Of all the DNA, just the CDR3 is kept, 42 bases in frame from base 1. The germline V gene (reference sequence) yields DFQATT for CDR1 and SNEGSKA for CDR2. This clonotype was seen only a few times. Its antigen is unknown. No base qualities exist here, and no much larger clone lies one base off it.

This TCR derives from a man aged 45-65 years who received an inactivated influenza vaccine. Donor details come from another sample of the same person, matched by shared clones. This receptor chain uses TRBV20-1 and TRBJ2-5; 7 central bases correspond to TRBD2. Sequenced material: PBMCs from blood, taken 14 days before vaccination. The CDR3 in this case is CSAREPSGQETQYF. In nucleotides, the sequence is TGCAGTGCTAGAGAGCCTAGCGGCCAAGAGACCCAGTACTTC.